The entry below gives a single TCR beta chain sequence along with its context. Its antigen has not been determined. One base away there is no much larger clone; base qualities are not given. The time point label, read with the paper, signifies: about 28 days (+/-7) after the second vaccine dose. The label giving this sample's treatment or condition can be read as: meningococcal conjugate vaccine given as trial control. Vaccinee samples came from UK trials COV001 and COV002, including a single-blind randomized controlled phase 2/3 trial of AZD1222 (ChAdOx1 nCoV-19) in healthy adults. For TCRbeta chain sequencing, PBMC samples from trial participants were taken at day 0 and at day 28 after the second dose. The CDR3 regions of human TCRbeta chains were subjected to immunosequencing. In the paper's pipeline: Repertoire TCRs were matched against a reference library of SARS-CoV-2-specific TCRs generated with the MIRA antigen-specificity platform. Breadth was defined as the fraction of unique TCRs that were SARS-CoV-2-associated, and depth was defined as the fraction of total T cells that were SARS-CoV-2-associated. Using the MIRA data, every spike-specific TCR was mapped to the spike region that the TCR reacted to and assigned to either a CD4 or a CD8 class. Log10-transformed breadth and depth values were compared by one-way ANOVA with Sidak's multiple comparisons tests. The table was pulled from immuneACCESS by TCRdb, which kept in-frame rearrangements only. Such tables lose some clones; where checked, under half of the loss comes from unresolved V genes, and the rest has no known cause. V and J calls plus clone size are reproduced from that table; the DNA served to infer D and trimming. Recorded for this sample are some 150,000 clones; 85% of them occurred a single time. More than 7.5% of the sample is in the top ten clones.

The data were obtained in a study of T cell responses to AZD1222 COVID-19 vaccine (dated by TCRdb to the early 2020s). The study in broad terms: TCR sequencing was performed for 233 trial participants, of whom around 200 were given two doses of AZD1222 and approximately 26 were given two doses of MenACWY control vaccine. Enrollment into the trials was organized by age into subgroups of 18-55, 56-69 and 70-plus years, and those subgroups contained around 150, 28 and 57 TCR-sequenced participants, respectively. Overall study outcomes, separate from this receptor: No day 14 peak-response samples were available, so repertoires were characterized only after the peak T cell response. Conclusions about previously exposed vaccinees are limited because only five to seven AZD1222 recipients were SARS-CoV-2 seropositive at baseline. Most participants were white British and females outnumbered males, and the authors suggested that clonal diversity may have been underestimated. The vaccine-associated CD4 TCRs covered the entire spike protein, and the dominant responses fell in regions 160-218 and 743-854. A significant rise in spike-specific TCR breadth and depth was observed after two AZD1222 doses relative to day 0 and relative to MenACWY recipients. Epitopes outside the regions mutated in the B.1.351 and B.1.1.7 variants were reportedly recognized by nearly half of the unique spike-specific TCRs. The 56-69-year group was small, and its depth increase did not reach significance, likely because of low power.

V is pared back by 5 bases and J by 5 bases, with 7 bases lying between the germline termini. Counted from cysteine to phenylalanine, this CDR3 has 12 amino acids. Of all the DNA, just the CDR3 is kept, 36 bases in frame from base 1. The germline V gene specifies SGHTA as CDR1 and FQGNSA as CDR2. This clonotype originated in an adult who received the MenACWY meningococcal vaccine as a control. The chain joins TRBV7-2 to TRBJ2-1; no D gene call is confident. The sample in question was peripheral blood, obtained 28 days after the second dose of the MenACWY control vaccine. The DNA sequence reads TGTGCCAGCAGCCCTCCCCACAATGAGCAGTTCTTC. Its protein is CASSPPHNEQFF.